This T cell receptor (beta chain) was identified during a study of neurological immune-mediated disorders. TCRdb recomputed calls from the 5' RACE reads with MiXCR, one row per CDR3 protein. This table holds some 68,000 distinct CDR3 sequences, roughly 15% found once. The CDR3 totals 16 residues. Germline loops: CDR1 SGHVS, CDR2 FQNEAQ. V shed 5 bases and J shed 0 bases, with 15 bases lying between them. Time point defined: longitudinal time-point 1 (baseline). V usage is TRBV7-8 and J usage is TRBJ2-3; the D is unclear. Sequenced input: PBMCs. This TCR was sampled from a female donor with HTLV-1-associated myelopathy (HAM/TSP). CDR3 sequence (DNA): TGTGCCAGCAGCGCCTCTAGATTTACTAGCACAGATACGCAGTATTTT. It specifies CASSASRFTSTDTQYF.